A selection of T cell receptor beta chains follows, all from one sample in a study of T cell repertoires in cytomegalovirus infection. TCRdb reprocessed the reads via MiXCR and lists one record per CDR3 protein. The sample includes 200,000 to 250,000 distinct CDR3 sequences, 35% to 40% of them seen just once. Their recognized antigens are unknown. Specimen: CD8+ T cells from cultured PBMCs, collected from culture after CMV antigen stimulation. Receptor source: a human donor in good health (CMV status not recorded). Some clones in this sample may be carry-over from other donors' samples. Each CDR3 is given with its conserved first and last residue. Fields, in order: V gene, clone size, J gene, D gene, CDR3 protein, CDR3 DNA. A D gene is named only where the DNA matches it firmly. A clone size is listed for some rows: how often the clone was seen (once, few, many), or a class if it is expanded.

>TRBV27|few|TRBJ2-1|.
CASNPWPSYNEQFF
TGTGCCAGCAACCCGTGGCCCTCCTACAATGAGCAGTTCTTC
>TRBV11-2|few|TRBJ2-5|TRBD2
CASLKHSGRETQYF
TGTGCCAGCCTCAAACATAGCGGGAGGGAGACCCAGTACTTC
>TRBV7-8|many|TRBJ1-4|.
CASSFLTATNEKLFF
TGTGCCAGCAGCTTCTTGACAGCAACTAATGAAAAACTGTTTTTT
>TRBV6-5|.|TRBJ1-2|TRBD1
CASTLAPDRGYGYTF
TGTGCCAGCACCCTAGCCCCGGACAGGGGATATGGCTACACCTTC
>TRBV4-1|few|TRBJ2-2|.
CASSLSSTGELFF
TGCGCCAGCAGCCTTAGCAGTACCGGGGAGCTGTTTTTT
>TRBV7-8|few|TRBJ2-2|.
CASSLAGSRRELFF
TGTGCCAGCAGCTTGGCCGGGAGTCGCCGGGAGCTGTTTTTT
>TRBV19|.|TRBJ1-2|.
CASSILDSLNYGYTF
TGTGCCAGTAGTATACTGGACAGCCTGAACTATGGCTACACCTTC
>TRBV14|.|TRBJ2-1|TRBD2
CASSQDRRLADKFDEQFF
TGTGCCAGCAGCCAAGACCGCCGCCTAGCGGACAAGTTCGATGAGCAGTTCTTC
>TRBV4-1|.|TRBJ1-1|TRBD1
CASSHRIPGQGMNTEAFF
TGCGCCAGCAGCCACAGAATACCGGGACAGGGGATGAACACTGAAGCTTTCTTT
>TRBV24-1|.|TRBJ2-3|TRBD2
CATRTSGHSTDTQYF
TGTGCCACCCGGACTAGCGGGCATAGCACAGATACGCAGTATTTT
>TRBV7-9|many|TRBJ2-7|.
CASSTTATYEQYF
TGTGCCAGCAGCACGACAGCTACCTACGAGCAGTACTTC
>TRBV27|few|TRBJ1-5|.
CASSLSGPDQPQHF
TGTGCCAGCAGTTTATCAGGGCCCGATCAGCCCCAGCATTTT
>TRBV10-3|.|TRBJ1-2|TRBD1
CAIRPTGGSYGYTF
TGTGCCATCAGACCTACAGGGGGATCATATGGCTACACCTTC
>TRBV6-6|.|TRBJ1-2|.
CASRIHTKAGYTF
TGTGCCAGCAGGATACACACGAAGGCTGGCTACACCTTC
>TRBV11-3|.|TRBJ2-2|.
CASSPPGAAGELFF
TGTGCCAGCAGCCCACCCGGGGCGGCCGGGGAGCTGTTTTTT
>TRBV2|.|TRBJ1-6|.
CASSEKGAGTAYNSPLHF
TGTGCCAGCAGTGAAAAAGGGGCAGGGACGGCCTATAATTCACCCCTCCACTTT
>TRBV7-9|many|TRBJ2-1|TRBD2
CASSLEGILAGEQFF
TGTGCCAGCAGCTTAGAAGGGATCCTAGCGGGGGAGCAGTTCTTC
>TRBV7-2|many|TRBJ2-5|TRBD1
CASSLHRGPQETQYF
TGTGCCAGCAGCCTCCACAGGGGTCCCCAAGAGACCCAGTACTTC
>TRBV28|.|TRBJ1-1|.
CASSFRGKATEAFF
TGTGCCAGCAGTTTTAGGGGGAAAGCCACTGAAGCTTTCTTT
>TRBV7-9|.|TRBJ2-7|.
CASSLASDEQYF
TGTGCCAGCAGCTTAGCCTCTGACGAGCAGTACTTC
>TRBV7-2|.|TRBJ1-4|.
CASSLGRQGNEKLFF
TGTGCCAGCAGCTTAGGGCGGCAGGGGAATGAAAAACTGTTTTTT
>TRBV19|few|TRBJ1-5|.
CASSPRTVGWQPQHF
TGTGCCAGTAGTCCACGGACGGTGGGGTGGCAGCCCCAGCATTTT
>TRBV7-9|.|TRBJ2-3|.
CASIPLLAASPGVDTQYF
TGTGCCAGCATTCCCCTACTAGCAGCAAGCCCCGGGGTAGATACGCAGTATTTT
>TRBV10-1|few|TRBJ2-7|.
CASSEGGYSEQYF
TGCGCCAGCAGTGAAGGGGGTTATTCCGAGCAGTACTTC
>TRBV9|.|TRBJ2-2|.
CASSVRTGELFF
TGTGCCAGCAGCGTTCGCACCGGGGAGCTGTTTTTT
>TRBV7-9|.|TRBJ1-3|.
CASSLVSRDYSGNTIYF
TGTGCCAGCAGCTTAGTGTCCCGGGACTACTCTGGAAACACCATATATTTT
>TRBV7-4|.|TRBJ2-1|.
CASSLGAEGEQFF
TGTGCCAGCAGCTTAGGAGCGGAGGGTGAGCAGTTCTTC
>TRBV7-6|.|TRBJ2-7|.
CASSPGYNYEQYF
TGTGCCAGCAGCCCGGGCTATAACTACGAGCAGTACTTC
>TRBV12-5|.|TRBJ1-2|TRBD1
CASGWTGGPGYTF
TGTGCTAGTGGTTGGACAGGGGGCCCCGGCTACACCTTC
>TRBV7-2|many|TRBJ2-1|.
CASRRLVREQFF
TGTGCCAGCAGGCGCCTAGTAAGGGAGCAGTTCTTC
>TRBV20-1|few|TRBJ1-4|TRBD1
CSARDTGGSNEKLFF
TGCAGTGCAAGGGATACAGGGGGAAGTAATGAAAAACTGTTTTTT
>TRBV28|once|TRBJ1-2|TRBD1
CAPREGTGRIYGYTF
TGTGCCCCCCGGGAGGGGACAGGGAGGATTTATGGCTACACCTTC
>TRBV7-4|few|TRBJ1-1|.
CASSTPGTPNTEAFF
TGTGCCAGCAGCACTCCCGGGACACCGAACACTGAAGCTTTCTTT
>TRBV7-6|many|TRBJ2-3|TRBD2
CASSLESSGSTDTQYF
TGTGCCAGCAGCTTAGAGTCTAGCGGGAGCACAGATACGCAGTATTTT
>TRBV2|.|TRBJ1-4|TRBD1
CATGYRDRHRGTTNEKLFF
TGTGCCACCGGGTACCGGGACAGACACCGAGGCACAACTAATGAAAAACTGTTTTTT
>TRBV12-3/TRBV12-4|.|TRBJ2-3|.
CASSPDGYRDTQYF
TGTGCCAGCAGCCCGGACGGGTACAGGGATACGCAGTATTTT
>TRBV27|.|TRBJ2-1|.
CASAQGRSSYNEQFF
TGTGCCAGCGCACAGGGCCGAAGCTCCTACAATGAGCAGTTCTTC
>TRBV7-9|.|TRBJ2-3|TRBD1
CASSPRTGDADTQYF
TGTGCCAGCAGCCCTCGGACAGGGGACGCAGATACGCAGTATTTT
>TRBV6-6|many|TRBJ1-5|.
CASSSRRVMGSNQPQHF
TGTGCCAGCAGTAGCAGGAGGGTCATGGGGAGCAATCAGCCCCAGCATTTT
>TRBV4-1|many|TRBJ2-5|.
CASSRIRTGTQYF
TGCGCCAGCAGCCGAATTAGAACAGGGACCCAGTACTTC
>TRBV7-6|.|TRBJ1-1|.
CASSLGWMGVDSTEAFF
TGTGCCAGCAGCTTAGGGTGGATGGGGGTGGATAGCACTGAAGCTTTCTTT
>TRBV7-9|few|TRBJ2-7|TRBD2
CASSLATSGTHEQYF
TGTGCCAGCAGCTTAGCTACTAGCGGGACCCACGAGCAGTACTTC
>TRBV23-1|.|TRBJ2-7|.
CASSQPNYEQYF
TGCGCCAGCAGTCAACCCAACTACGAGCAGTACTTC
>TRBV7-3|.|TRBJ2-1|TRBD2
CASRYQLAGVLNEQFF
TGTGCCAGCAGGTATCAGTTAGCGGGAGTACTCAATGAGCAGTTCTTC
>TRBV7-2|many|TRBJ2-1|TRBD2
CASSTGTSGGREQFF
TGTGCCAGCAGCACCGGGACTAGCGGGGGCCGGGAGCAGTTCTTC
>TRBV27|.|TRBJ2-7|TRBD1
CASSLSKTGSSYEQYF
TGTGCCAGCAGTTTATCCAAGACAGGGAGCTCCTACGAGCAGTACTTC
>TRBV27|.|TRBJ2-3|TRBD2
CASSFSGNGADTQYF
TGTGCCAGCAGTTTTAGCGGGAATGGGGCAGATACGCAGTATTTT
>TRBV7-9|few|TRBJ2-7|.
CASSSRGLPYEQYF
TGTGCCAGCAGCTCCCGAGGACTACCCTACGAGCAGTACTTC
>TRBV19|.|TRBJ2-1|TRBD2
CASKGSGSPLSYNEQFF
TGTGCCAGTAAGGGTAGCGGGAGCCCACTCTCCTACAATGAGCAGTTCTTC
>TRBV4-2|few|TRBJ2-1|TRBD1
CASSRDSLLEQFF
TGTGCCAGCAGCCGGGACAGCCTCCTTGAGCAGTTCTTC
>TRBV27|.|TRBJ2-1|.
CASSLMASWERLNEQFF
TGTGCCAGCAGTTTAATGGCTAGTTGGGAGCGTTTAAATGAGCAGTTCTTC
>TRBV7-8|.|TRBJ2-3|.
CASSLGAGTQYF
TGTGCCAGCAGCTTGGGAGCGGGTACGCAGTATTTT
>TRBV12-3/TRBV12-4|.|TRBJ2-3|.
CASSPDPGVGTDTQYF
TGTGCCAGCAGTCCCGACCCGGGGGTTGGCACAGATACGCAGTATTTT
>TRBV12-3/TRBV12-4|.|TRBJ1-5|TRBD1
CASSFGQGANQPQHF
TGTGCCAGCAGTTTTGGGCAGGGGGCCAATCAGCCCCAGCATTTT
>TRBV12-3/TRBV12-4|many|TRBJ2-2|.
CASSLPIRVFKPTGELFF
TGTGCCAGCAGTTTACCGATCAGGGTTTTCAAGCCCACCGGGGAGCTGTTTTTT
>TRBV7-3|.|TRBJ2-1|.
CASSSPGGGNEQFF
TGTGCCAGCAGCTCCCCCGGAGGGGGCAATGAGCAGTTCTTC
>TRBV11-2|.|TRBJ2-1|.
CASEFSGHNEQFF
TGTGCCAGCGAATTTTCGGGGCACAATGAGCAGTTCTTC
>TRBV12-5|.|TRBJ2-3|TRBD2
CASGHLAGGLWADTQYF
TGTGCTAGTGGCCACCTAGCGGGGGGGCTCTGGGCAGATACGCAGTATTTT
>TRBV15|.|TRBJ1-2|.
CATGRARTEYGYTF
TGTGCCACCGGACGGGCCAGGACGGAATATGGCTACACCTTC
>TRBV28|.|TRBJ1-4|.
CASSRHREDPEKLFF
TGTGCCAGCAGCCGCCACCGGGAGGACCCTGAAAAACTGTTTTTT